The 26 T cell receptor beta chains given below trace back to one sample, sequenced in a study of T-cell reconstitution after alpha-beta-depleted transplantation in children. Using unique molecular identifiers, the investigators prepared the TCRbeta library. From the PCR reads, TCRdb called clonotypes with MiXCR, one entry per CDR3 protein. The profile covers 500,000 or so distinct CDR3 sequences, with about 10% appearing a single time and around 15% taken by the ten largest. The specimen comprised PBMCs, mostly from graft donor cells, sampled 180 days after TCRalphabeta/CD19-depleted stem cell transplant. The source is a female patient aged 2-15 years who had a stem cell transplant for aplastic anemia, so the T cells may come from the graft donor.

The rearrangement uses TRBV4-3 and TRBJ2-1, with 10 bases aligning to TRBD2. Germline assignment: CDR1 LGHNA and CDR2 YSLEER. V lost 1 base to trimming and J lost 3 bases; unmatched junction nucleotides: 9. The CDR3 has 18 residues. The CDR3 DNA follows: TGCGCCAGCAGCCAAGGGTACCCCGGACTAGCGGACTACAATGAGCAGTTCTTC. It is translated as CASSQGYPGLADYNEQFF.

This clonotype was seen more than once but under ten times. The V and J genes are TRBV7-9 and TRBJ2-1; a possible D gene is TRBD1 (6 bases). Germline V CDR1 and CDR2: SEHNR, FQNEAQ (reference sequence). The CDR3 has 15 amino acids. Trimming removed 3 bases at V and 8 bases at J, with 17 bases between. The CDR3 loop reads CASSFRQLSGDEQFF. Here the CDR3 DNA reads TGTGCCAGCAGCTTCAGGCAGCTATCAGGGGATGAGCAGTTCTTC.

The chain joins TRBV7-6 to TRBJ2-6; no definite D call. Per germline, CDR1 SGHVS and CDR2 FNYEAQ. The CDR3 is 16 residues long. Trimming stripped 1 base from V and 0 bases from J, with 7 bases between. The CDR3 coding sequence is TGTGCCAGCAGCTTAGGGATAACCTCTGGGGCCAACGTCCTGACTTTC. Its protein product is CASSLGITSGANVLTF.

In its sample, this clonotype was seen many times. This chain's CDR3 is CASSLEPVTDTQYF. The CDR3 DNA follows: TGTGCCAGCAGCTTAGAACCGGTAACAGATACGCAGTATTTT. This rearrangement joins TRBV7-8 to TRBJ2-3; unclear D gene. V lost 1 base and J 3 bases, leaving 8 bases between the germline ends. The CDR3 extends over 14 amino acids. Germline V gene sequence: CDR1 SGHVS, CDR2 FQNEAQ.

This clonotype was seen ten or more times. The chain joins TRBV9 to TRBJ2-5, with 12 nucleotides matching TRBD2. V lost 3 bases, J lost 4 bases, and 4 bases stayed unmatched. The germline gives CDR1 SGDLS, CDR2 YYNGEE. This CDR3 has 15 residues. DNA for the CDR3: TGTGCCAGCAGCGCTAGCGGGAGGGGGTTAGAGACCCAGTACTTC. Amino acid sequence: CASSASGRGLETQYF.

The V gene is TRBV20-1, the J gene TRBJ2-7; 8 bases line up with TRBD1. After removal of 6 bases from V and 1 base from J, the junction contained 11 bases not matched to a gene. This CDR3 region has 15 residues. Germline V gene data show CDR1 as DFQATT and CDR2 as SNEGSKA (reference sequence). CDR3 sequence (DNA): TGCAGTGCCCAGAACCGGGACAGGATATCCTACGAGCAGTACGTC. As protein: CSAQNRDRISYEQYV.

This clonotype was seen only once. This may be a read error: a much more frequent sequence differs by one nucleotide. This chain connects TRBV5-4 to TRBJ1-1; no clear D gene. CDR1 and CDR2 from the germline V gene are SGHNT and YYREEE (reference sequence). The CDR3 spans 14 residues. The CDR3 loop is CASSLAGVNTAAFF. CDR3 bases: TGTGCCAGCAGCTTGGCAGGAGTGAACACTGCAGCTTTCTTT.

This clonotype was counted a few times. This chain connects TRBV4-3 to TRBJ2-1; 9 bases agree with TRBD2. Germline V lookup: CDR1 LGHNA, CDR2 YSLEER. J lost 9 bases, V lost 0 bases, and 12 bases had no gene match. This CDR3 spans 17 amino acids. The CDR3 loop reads CASSQDFSGGRRGEQFF. CDR3 sequence (DNA): TGCGCCAGCAGCCAAGATTTTAGCGGGGGTCGGAGAGGTGAGCAGTTCTTC.

V and J are TRBV20-1 and TRBJ2-5; the D is unclear. V was shortened by 3 bases and J by 2 bases, with 10 bases between the two germline ends. The CDR3 has 13 amino acids. Germline lookup yields CDR1 DFQATT and CDR2 SNEGSKA (reference sequence). The CDR3 bases are TGCAGTGCTAGGTCTAGTACACAAGAGACCCAGTACTTC. Its protein product is CSARSSTQETQYF.

This clonotype was recorded a few times. The V and J genes are TRBV11-2 and TRBJ2-7; D gene ambiguous. The germline V and J ends were trimmed by 7 bases and 3 bases, with 10 bases remaining between them. Germline CDR1 and CDR2: SGHAT and FQNNGV. The CDR3 runs to 12 residues. CDR3 sequence: CASKGHYYEQYF. In DNA, the CDR3 is TGTGCCAGCAAGGGCCACTACTACGAGCAGTACTTC.

The J gene is TRBJ2-1, the V gene TRBV4-3, with TRBD2 identical over 8 bases. Per the germline V gene, CDR1 is LGHNA and CDR2 is YSLEER. The CDR3 has 17 residues. V lost 0 bases, J lost 4 bases, and 8 bases stayed unmatched. The CDR3 bases are TGCGCCAGCAGCCAAGACGCGGTAGCGGGGCCTTACAATGAGCAGTTCTTC. Its protein is CASSQDAVAGPYNEQFF.

The chain links TRBV7-8 to TRBJ2-5; 11 positions agree with TRBD2. This CDR3 has 17 residues. Germline trimming cut 1 base from V and 1 base from J; bases unmatched to any gene: 5. Germline assignment: CDR1 SGHVS and CDR2 FQNEAQ. The CDR3 DNA reads TGTGCCAGCAGCTTAGTTGGAACTAGCGGGAGCCAAGAGACCCAGTACTTC. Amino acid sequence: CASSLVGTSGSQETQYF. The full variable domain, rest sourced from reference TRBV7-8 and TRBJ2-5, is GAGVSQSPRYKVAKRGQDVALRCDPISGHVSLFWYQQALGQGPEFLTYFQNEAQLDKSGLPSDRFFAERPEGSVSTLKIQRTQQEDSAVYLCASSLVGTSGSQETQYFGPGTRLLVL.

A few counts support this clonotype. V usage is TRBV5-5 and J usage is TRBJ1-1; no clear D gene. Germline CDR1 and CDR2: SGHKS and YYEKEE (reference sequence). Trimming left V 4 bases short and J 1 base short, with 20 bases between. The CDR3 is 17 residues long. The CDR3 DNA reads as TGTGCCAGCAGCCCTGACACTTTCCCTCTTGGGAACACTGAAGCTTTCTTT. Amino acids: CASSPDTFPLGNTEAFF.

The chain carries TRBV23-1 and TRBJ1-4; D call uncertain. TRBV23-1 is an open reading frame whose function is uncertain. Trimming took 0 bases from V and 4 from J, leaving 9 bases between them. The CDR3 extends over 15 amino acids. CDR3 DNA sequence: TGCGCCAGCAGTCAATCCACCAGCAGTAATGAAAAACTGTTTTTT. Translated: CASSQSTSSNEKLFF.

The rearrangement links TRBV7-2 to TRBJ2-7; a weak D match, TRBD2 (6 bases). CDR1 is SGHTA, CDR2 FQGNSA, per germline. Trimming took 10 bases from V and 8 from J, leaving 21 bases between them. The CDR3 consists of 13 residues. This chain's CDR3 is CAITGVGGVKQYF. The CDR3 bases are TGTGCCATCACGGGCGTCGGGGGAGTGAAGCAGTACTTC.

This clonotype has ten or more counts. The genes are TRBV20-1 and TRBJ1-6; D is perhaps TRBD1 (6 bases). Germline V lookup: CDR1 DFQATT, CDR2 SNEGSKA (reference sequence). The V end lost 3 bases, the J end lost 7 bases, and 16 bases lay between the germline ends. The CDR3 is made up of 15 amino acids. CDR3 in amino acids: CSASANGRGNSPLHF. CDR3 nucleotides: TGCAGTGCTAGTGCCAACGGGAGGGGGAATTCACCCCTCCACTTT.

This clonotype was seen only a few times. V and J are TRBV20-1 and TRBJ2-1, with D maybe TRBD2 (5 bases). This CDR3 spans 14 amino acids. The V end was cut by 0 bases, the J end by 9 bases, with 15 bases between. CDR1 DFQATT and CDR2 SNEGSKA come from the germline V gene (reference sequence). As DNA, the CDR3 is TGCAGTGCTAGAGACTCAAATACTAGGTTTGAGCAGTTCTTC. This gives the protein CSARDSNTRFEQFF.

This clonotype was counted at least ten times. The V and J genes are TRBV9 and TRBJ2-1; no clear D. Germline V gives CDR1 SGDLS, CDR2 YYNGEE. V was pared by 2 bases and J by 3 bases, with 9 bases between. This CDR3 has 14 amino acids. The CDR3 loop is CASSVGRNYNEQFF. The CDR3 nucleotides read TGTGCCAGCAGCGTGGGAAGGAACTACAATGAGCAGTTCTTC.

In its sample, this clonotype was seen a few times. This chain links TRBV12-3 or TRBV12-4 with TRBJ1-2; tentatively, D is TRBD1 (6 bases). The CDR3 runs 16 residues. V was trimmed by 0 bases and J by 6 bases, leaving 17 bases between them. CDR3 DNA: TGTGCCAGCAGTTTAGCGTTCACGGGGGCGATGGATGGCTACACCTTC. It translates to CASSLAFTGAMDGYTF.

This clonotype was seen at least ten times. V and J are TRBV12-3 or TRBV12-4 and TRBJ2-2; D may match TRBD1 or TRBD2 (5 bases each). Trimming cost V 11 bases and J 1 base, with 17 bases left between them. This CDR3 has 15 amino acids. The CDR3 coding sequence is TGTGCCGTTGGAACCGGGACGGAGAACACCGGGGAGCTGTTTTTT. This translates into CAVGTGTENTGELFF.

As for this clonotype: This sequence may be a read error, since a much larger clone differs from it by one base. The chain joins TRBV3-1 to TRBJ1-5; 8 bases fit TRBD1. The CDR3 consists of 15 residues. CDR1 is LGHDT and CDR2 is YNNKEL in the germline V gene (reference sequence). With 8 bases clipped from V and 1 base from J, the junction kept 7 bases outside the gene matches. Here the CDR3 DNA reads TGTGCCAGCTGCGGACAGGGTCTGAGCAATCAGCCCCAGCATTTT. Translation gives CASCGQGLSNQPQHF.

This clonotype was detected a few times. The chain links TRBV29-1 to TRBJ2-7, with TRBD2 identical over 12 bases. CDR3 length: 13 residues. J gave up 4 bases and V 6 bases, and 4 bases lay outside the gene matches. CDR1 and CDR2 from the germline V gene are SQVTM and ANQGSEA. CDR3 sequence (DNA): TGCAGCGTCTCGACTAGCGGGAGATACGAGCAGTACTTC. Translating it yields CSVSTSGRYEQYF.

This clonotype occurred a few times. CDR3 residues: CASSFGSRYEQYF. DNA for the CDR3: TGTGCCAGCAGCTTTGGCAGCCGCTACGAGCAGTACTTC. The chain is built from TRBV11-1 and TRBJ2-7; D gene ambiguous. The CDR3 loop spans 13 amino acids. From germline, CDR1 is SGHAT and CDR2 FQDESV (reference sequence). V gave up 3 bases and J gave up 3 bases, with 9 bases separating them.

This clonotype was recorded a few times. The V and J genes are TRBV27 and TRBJ2-7, with 7 bases matching TRBD1. The germline V gene has CDR1 MNHEY and CDR2 SMNVEV (reference sequence). V shed 3 bases and J 7 bases; nucleotides not matched to a gene: 9. The CDR3 totals 14 residues. The CDR3 loop reads CASSLPGQPGEQYV. CDR3 in DNA: TGTGCCAGCAGTTTGCCGGGACAGCCGGGAGAGCAGTACGTC.

This clonotype was seen ten or more times. The chain links TRBV5-1 to TRBJ1-1, with D perhaps TRBD1 (6 bases). Trimming left V 4 bases short and J 4 bases short, with 20 bases between. The germline gives CDR1 SGHRS, CDR2 YFSETQ. This CDR3 is built from 16 residues. CDR3 DNA sequence: TGCGCCAGCAGCGGGGGACCCGGGGGAGGGGGCACTGAAGCTTTCTTT. This encodes CASSGGPGGGGTEAFF. The entire variable domain, with the rest obtained from reference TRBV5-1 and TRBJ1-1, is as follows: KAGVTQTPRYLIKTRGQQVTLSCSPISGHRSVSWYQQTPGQGLQFLFEYFSETQRNKGNFPGRFSGRQFSNSRSEMNVSTLELGDSALYLCASSGGPGGGGTEAFFGQGTRLTVV.

This clonotype has just a few counts. The chain couples TRBV18 to TRBJ1-6; 7 nucleotides align to TRBD1. Losses at the gene ends were 3 bases for V and 8 bases for J; bases not matched to a gene: 4. CDR1 and CDR2 from the germline V gene are KGHSH and LQKENI. The CDR3 length is 14 residues. CDR3 DNA sequence: TGTGCCAGCTCACCGATACAGGGGCATTCACCCCTCCACTTT. Encoded protein: CASSPIQGHSPLHF.